Many counts were recorded for the clone carrying this TCR beta chain. Its target is not known. This record comes from a study of T cells in Graves' hyperthyroidism and ophthalmopathy. Overall study findings and caveats: Expanded thyroid clonotypes (above 0.001) were mostly also found in blood.

The TCR beta CDR3 regions underwent amplification using RNA transcripts as the source. A set of HTBI primers served as the primers for a first-round RT-PCR of the TCR CDR3. A single record per CDR3 protein comes from TCRdb applying MiXCR to the multiplex PCR reads. The sample has around 300,000 distinct CDR3 sequences, around 20% seen once; the top ten hold around two thirds. Lactation, pregnancy, other autoimmune disease or uncontrolled infection excluded patients. Per germline, CDR1 KGHSH and CDR2 LQKENI. The length of the CDR3 is 13 residues. V trimming: 3 bases; J trimming: 7 bases; junction bases outside the gene matches: 3.

The sequenced sample was blood. The V and J genes are TRBV18 and TRBJ1-2, with 9 nucleotides matching TRBD1. This sequence originates from a young man with Graves' ophthalmopathy. CDR3 protein: CASSPGQGFGYTF. The CDR3 DNA reads TGTGCCAGCTCACCGGGACAGGGTTTTGGCTACACCTTC.